This TCR beta chain is drawn from a study of T-cell memory formation after mild COVID-19. MiXCR, applied by TCRdb to the 5' RACE reads, yields one record per CDR3 protein. The sample carries fewer than 250,000 distinct CDR3 sequences, around 30% recorded once. Trimming removed 4 bases at V and 7 bases at J, with 13 bases between. The CDR3 length is 14 residues. The source of this sequence is an adult woman who had mild COVID-19 (a few samples of this study predate the infection). Cell type and time point are not known. The chain recombines TRBV12-3 or TRBV12-4 with TRBJ1-4; D unresolved. The specimen was PBMCs or a T cell subset sorted from them (not recorded which). For the CDR3, the DNA is TGTGCCAGCAGTTGGGTAGGGTCGGGTGAAAAACTGTTTTTT. This codes for CASSWVGSGEKLFF.